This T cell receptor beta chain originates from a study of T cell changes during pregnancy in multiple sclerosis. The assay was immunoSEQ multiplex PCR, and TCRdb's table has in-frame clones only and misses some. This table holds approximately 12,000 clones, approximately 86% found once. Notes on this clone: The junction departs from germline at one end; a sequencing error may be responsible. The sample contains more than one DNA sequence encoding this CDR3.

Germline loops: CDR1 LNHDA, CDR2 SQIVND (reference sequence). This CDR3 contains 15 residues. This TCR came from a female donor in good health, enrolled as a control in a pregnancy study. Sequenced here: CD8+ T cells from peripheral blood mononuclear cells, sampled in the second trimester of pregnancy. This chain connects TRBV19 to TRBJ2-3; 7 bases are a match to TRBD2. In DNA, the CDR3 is TGTGCCAGTAGGCTGTGGGAGGGAGGCACCGATACGCAATATTTT. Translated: CASRLWEGGTDTQYF.